This T cell receptor beta chain derives from a study of blood T cell repertoires in COVID-19. Here immunoSEQ multiplex PCR was the method, and the copy in TCRdb shows in-frame clones only, minus some. The sample records 200,000 to 250,000 clones, around 83% being singletons. The sample consisted of PBMCs or T cells enriched from blood (not recorded which). The sequence derives from a woman in her thirties or forties with acute COVID-19.

The CDR3: CASSSRLAPYNEQFF. The CDR3 DNA reads TGTGCCAGCAGCTCCCGACTAGCGCCTTACAATGAGCAGTTCTTC. V gene TRBV7-8 combines with J gene TRBJ2-1; 8 nucleotides line up with TRBD2. This CDR3 has 15 residues. V was pared by 4 bases and J by 4 bases, with 6 bases of the junction left unmatched. CDR1 is SGHVS and CDR2 is FQNEAQ in the germline V gene. Together with reference TRBV7-8 and TRBJ2-1, the CDR3 gives the full variable domain: GAGVSQSPRYKVAKRGQDVALRCDPISGHVSLFWYQQALGQGPEFLTYFQNEAQLDKSGLPSDRFFAERPEGSVSTLKIQRTQQEDSAVYLCASSSRLAPYNEQFFGPGTRLTVL.